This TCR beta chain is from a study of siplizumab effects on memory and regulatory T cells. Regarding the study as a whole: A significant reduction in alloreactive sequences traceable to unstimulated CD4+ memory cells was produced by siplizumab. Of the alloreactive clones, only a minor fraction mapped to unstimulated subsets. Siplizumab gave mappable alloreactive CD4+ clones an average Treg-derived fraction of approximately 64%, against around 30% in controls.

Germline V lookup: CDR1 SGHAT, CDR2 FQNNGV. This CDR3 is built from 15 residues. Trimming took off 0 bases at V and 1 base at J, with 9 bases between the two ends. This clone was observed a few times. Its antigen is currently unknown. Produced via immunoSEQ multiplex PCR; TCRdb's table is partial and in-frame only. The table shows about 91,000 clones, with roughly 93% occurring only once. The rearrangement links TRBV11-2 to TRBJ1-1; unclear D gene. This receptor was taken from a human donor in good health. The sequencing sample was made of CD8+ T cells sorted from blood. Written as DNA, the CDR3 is TGTGCCAGCAGCTTAGATGAAAGAGAGAACACTGAAGCTTTCTTT. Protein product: CASSLDERENTEAFF.